Sequencing of this T cell receptor beta chain was carried out in a study of blood T cell repertoires in COVID-19. Looking at the study overall: COVID-19 samples collected from the United States, Italy and Spain covered acute and convalescent phases. Sample material is recorded as cDNA or gDNA derived from T cells, B-cell-depleted T cells, or PBMCs.

This clone was observed a single time. In the study's own analysis: Reference gene primer amplification in the assay estimated nucleated cell counts. TCRdb's table, derived via immunoSEQ multiplex PCR, lists solely in-frame clones and lacks some. V and J calls and clone size come straight from that table; D and trimming were deduced from the DNA. Of 180,000 or so clones in the sample, 70% to 90% were seen once. The V gene end was trimmed by 3 bases and the J gene end by 6 bases; junction bases not matched to a gene: 7. This CDR3 contains 14 residues. Looked up from germline, CDR1 is DFQATT and CDR2 is SNEGSKA (reference sequence).

The rearrangement joins TRBV20-1 to TRBJ2-1; TRBD2 matches 8 bases. This TCR was recovered from a woman aged 80 or over with acute or convalescent COVID-19. Sequencing input: peripheral blood. The CDR3 loop is CSASKAGVGNEQFF. The DNA of the CDR3 is TGCAGTGCTAGTAAAGCGGGAGTTGGCAATGAGCAGTTCTTC.